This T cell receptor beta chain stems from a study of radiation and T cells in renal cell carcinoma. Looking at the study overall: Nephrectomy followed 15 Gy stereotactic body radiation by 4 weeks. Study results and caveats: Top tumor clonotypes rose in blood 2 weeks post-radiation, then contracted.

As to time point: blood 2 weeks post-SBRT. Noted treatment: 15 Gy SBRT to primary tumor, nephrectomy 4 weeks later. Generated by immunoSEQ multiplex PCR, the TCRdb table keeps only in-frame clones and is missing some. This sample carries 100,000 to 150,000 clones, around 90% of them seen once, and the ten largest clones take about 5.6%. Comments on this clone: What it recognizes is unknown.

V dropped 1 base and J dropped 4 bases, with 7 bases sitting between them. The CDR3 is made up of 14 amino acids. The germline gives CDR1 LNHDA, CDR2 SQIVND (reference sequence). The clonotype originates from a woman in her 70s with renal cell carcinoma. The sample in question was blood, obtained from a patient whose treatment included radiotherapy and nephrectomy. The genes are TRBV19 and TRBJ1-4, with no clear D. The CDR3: CASSIGNNNEKLFF. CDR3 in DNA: TGTGCCAGTAGTATAGGGAATAATAATGAAAAACTGTTTTTT.